This T cell receptor beta chain originates from a study of blood T cell repertoires in COVID-19. For the study at large: Sites across the United States, Italy and Spain contributed samples from acute and convalescent COVID-19. In each case, the material was cDNA or gDNA derived from T cells, B-cell-depleted T cells, or PBMCs.

V lost 3 bases and J lost 2, with 10 bases in between. Germline V gene lookup returns CDR1 LNHDA and CDR2 SQIVND (reference sequence). This CDR3 has 14 amino acids. Per the original data handling: For nucleated cells, counts were estimated from reference gene primer amplification. This table comes from immunoSEQ multiplex PCR, and its TCRdb copy is limited to in-frame clones, with some not included. The V and J calls and the clone size are those of that table, but D and trimming were determined from the DNA. This sample has about 89,000 clones, with approximately 90% found just once. The TCR originated in a man in his fifties or sixties with acute or convalescent COVID-19. Sequencing was done on a sample of peripheral blood. The chain links TRBV19 to TRBJ1-1; D might be TRBD1 (6 bases). The DNA for the CDR3 is TGTGCCAGTAGTATTCAGGGGACAAACACTGAAGCTTTCTTT. It is translated as CASSIQGTNTEAFF.